This entry describes one T cell receptor beta chain. The antigen is undetermined. CDR1 and CDR2 from the germline V gene are MNHNY and SVGAGI (reference sequence). The CDR3 contains 13 residues. These data come from a study of cytomegalovirus exposure and HLA in healthy donors. 13 Jbeta primers and 60 Vbeta primers were used for the PCR. Sequencing used immunoSEQ multiplex PCR; TCRdb keeps in-frame clones, though not all of them. The sample gives about 130,000 clones, approximately 74% of which show up once; roughly 4.5% is in the top ten. Points from the study as a whole: One later analysis reportedly identified an Asian-associated ancestry cluster that showed fewer N-insertions than the approximately 700-donor mean.

The sequencing input was PBMCs. The TCR comes from a man between 18 and 29 years old in good health and CMV-seropositive. The chain has TRBV6-6 and TRBJ2-5; 7 bases fit TRBD2. The end of the DNA aligns better with TRBJ2-7, so the J call may be wrong. This CDR3 is CASGAGESYEQYF. The CDR3 DNA reads as TGTGCCAGCGGGGCGGGAGAGTCCTACGAGCAGTACTTC.